A single sample gave rise to the 29 T cell receptor beta chains below, sequenced in a study of regulatory T cells in long-lasting Graves disease. The time point here: persistent/refractory GD, antithyroid drugs over 5 years with positive TRAb. PBMC-extracted RNA yielded the TCR library. The authors built TCR beta libraries using iRepertoire HTBI primers and Arm-PCR of CDR3 regions. TCRdb re-derived calls from the multiplex PCR reads in MiXCR, one entry per CDR3 protein. The profile covers about 430,000 distinct CDR3 sequences, with roughly a fifth appearing a single time and roughly an eighth taken by the ten largest. The sequences come from peripheral blood mononuclear cells (PBMCs), collected when the disease was refractory, from a patient treated with antithyroid drugs. The origin of the receptors is a female donor with Graves disease.

This chain joins TRBV27 and TRBJ2-7; 8 positions match TRBD1. V lost 6 bases to trimming and J lost 5 bases; unmatched junction nucleotides: 9. The germline gives CDR1 MNHEY, CDR2 SMNVEV (reference sequence). The CDR3 contains 14 residues. DNA for the CDR3: TGTGCCAGCAGGGCCGTGGACAGGGTTCACGAGCAGTACTTC. Its protein product is CASRAVDRVHEQYF.

This clonotype was counted many times. In DNA, the CDR3 is TGTGCCAGCAGCTTATCTGCGGGCACAGAGACCCAGTACTTC. It codes for CASSLSAGTETQYF. The chain couples TRBV11-2 to TRBJ2-5; TRBD2 might be the D (5 bases). V lost 2 bases and J 4 bases, leaving 11 bases between the germline ends. This CDR3 has 14 amino acids. The V gene's germline CDR1 is SGHAT and CDR2 FQNNGV.

About this clonotype: At one of its ends the junction is not consistent with the germline gene, which may arise from a read error. The chain employs TRBV7-9 and TRBJ2-1; either TRBD1 or TRBD2 may supply D (6 bases each). This CDR3 contains 16 residues. Germline-derived CDR1 and CDR2 are SEHNR and FQNEAQ (reference sequence). The CDR3 DNA sequence: TGTGCCGGCAGCTTGACCGGGACACCCACCGGGGGTGAGCAGTTCTTC. This sequence encodes CAGSLTGTPTGGEQFF.

A word on this clonotype: Being one base from a much bigger clone, this may be a read error. The chain employs TRBV12-3 or TRBV12-4 and TRBJ2-7; 11 nucleotides agree with TRBD1. This CDR3 comprises 14 residues. With V trimmed by 6 bases and J by 3 bases, 4 bases remained unmatched. The CDR3 loop reads CASSKGQGVYEQYF. The CDR3 DNA follows: TGTGCCAGCAGCAAGGGACAGGGGGTCTACGAGCAGTACTTC.

The genes are TRBV6-2 or TRBV6-3 and TRBJ1-5; 7 bases agree with TRBD1. V shed 5 bases and J 1 base; nucleotides not matched to a gene: 11. Germline V CDR1 and CDR2: MNHEY, SVGEGT. The CDR3 consists of 17 residues. CDR3 nucleotide sequence: TGTGCCAGCAGTGAAGCGGGGACAGTCTTAAGCAATCAGCCCCAGCATTTT. It specifies CASSEAGTVLSNQPQHF.

The gene calls are TRBV7-8 and TRBJ1-5; the D gene is possibly TRBD1 (6 bases). The CDR3 has 13 residues. V lost 5 bases and J 7 bases, leaving 12 bases between the germline ends. The germline gives CDR1 SGHVS, CDR2 FQNEAQ. CDR3 amino acids: CASSTTQGQPQHF. The CDR3 region has the DNA TGTGCCAGCAGCACTACACAGGGACAGCCCCAGCATTTT.

Ten or more counts support this clonotype. V usage is TRBV7-3 and J usage is TRBJ2-7; D is unclear. CDR3 size: 15 residues. Trimming shortened V by 2 bases and J by 0 bases, and 11 bases separated the two germline ends. In germline, CDR1 is SGHTA, CDR2 FQGTGA. CDR3 nucleotides: TGTGCCAGCAGCTTACAGGTTACAGTCTCCTACGAGCAGTACTTC. This translates into CASSLQVTVSYEQYF.

The chain recombines TRBV4-1 with TRBJ1-1; a weak D match, TRBD1 (5 bases). The germline CDR1 and CDR2 sequences are MGHRA and YSYEKL. The V end lost 8 bases, the J end lost 3 bases, and 13 bases lay between the germline ends. This CDR3 comprises 13 residues. CDR3 sequence: CASLKVGDTEAFF. For the CDR3, the DNA is TGCGCCAGCCTAAAGGTAGGGGACACTGAAGCTTTCTTT.

This clonotype has more than one count but fewer than ten. V usage is TRBV7-2 and J usage is TRBJ2-7; 8 positions match TRBD2. From germline, CDR1 is SGHTA and CDR2 FQGNSA. J was trimmed by 6 bases and V by 3 bases; bases with no gene match: 10. The CDR3 runs to 15 residues. The CDR3: CASSLGGAGEGEQYF. CDR3 nucleotide sequence: TGTGCCAGCAGCTTGGGGGGAGCGGGAGAGGGCGAGCAGTACTTC.

This chain links TRBV4-1 with TRBJ2-7; the D gene is possibly TRBD2 (6 bases). CDR3 length equals 13 residues. Germline values: CDR1 MGHRA, CDR2 YSYEKL. With 2 bases removed from V and 7 bases from J, the gap between germline ends came to 12 bases. The CDR3 loop reads CASSQSSAGEQYF. CDR3 nucleotides: TGCGCCAGCAGCCAATCATCGGCGGGGGAGCAGTACTTC.

The chain recombines TRBV7-9 with TRBJ1-6; TRBD1 matches 7 bases. The germline gives CDR1 SEHNR, CDR2 FQNEAQ (reference sequence). After removal of 10 bases from V and 7 bases from J, the junction contained 10 bases not matched to a gene. The CDR3 contains 14 residues. The chain's CDR3 is CATDNRGGNSPLHF. The CDR3 nucleotides read TGTGCCACAGATAACAGGGGTGGAAATTCACCCCTCCACTTT.

This chain uses TRBV5-6 with TRBJ1-6; weak D call: TRBD1 (6 bases). This CDR3 is 16 amino acids long. The V and J ends lost 4 bases and 3 bases respectively, with 14 bases between them. Germline values: CDR1 SGHDT, CDR2 YYEEEE. CDR3 residues: CASSPGQSSYNSPLHF. DNA of the CDR3: TGTGCCAGCAGCCCCGGACAGTCAAGCTATAATTCACCCCTCCACTTT.

As regards this clonotype: A much larger clone differs by one base, so this may be a read error. This chain links TRBV19 with TRBJ2-5; 7 bases are shared with TRBD1. The CDR3 sequence is 13 residues long. Looked up from germline, CDR1 is LNHDA and CDR2 is SQIVND (reference sequence). The CDR3 DNA is TGTGCTAGTAGCGACAGGGCGGCCGAGACCCAGTACTTC. Its protein is CASSDRAAETQYF.

The rearrangement uses TRBV2 and TRBJ2-3; possible D gene TRBD1, 6 bases. The CDR3 consists of 16 residues. V was clipped by 0 bases and J by 2 bases, with 12 bases between them. Germline V gives CDR1 SNHLY, CDR2 FYNNEI. CDR3 bases: TGTGCCAGCAGTGAAGCGGGGCAGGGACACACAGATACGCAGTATTTT. Its translation: CASSEAGQGHTDTQYF. The variable domain in full, with the rest retrieved from reference TRBV2 and TRBJ2-3, is EPEVTQTPSHQVTQMGQEVILRCVPISNHLYFYWYRQILGQKVEFLVSFYNNEISEKSEIFDDQFSVERPDGSNFTLKIRSTKLEDSAMYFCASSEAGQGHTDTQYFGPGTRLTVL.

The chain joins TRBV20-1 to TRBJ2-2; tentatively, D is TRBD2 (5 bases). CDR3 length: 14 amino acids. Germline V CDR1 and CDR2: DFQATT, SNEGSKA (reference sequence). V was cut by 0 bases and J by 7 bases, with 12 bases left in between. The CDR3 DNA follows: TGCAGTGCTAGAGATGGGAGCGCTGGCGGGGAGCTGTTTTTT. Its translation: CSARDGSAGGELFF.

This clonotype was seen only once. One junction end does not reproduce the germline sequence, and a read error may be involved. This chain links TRBV11-2 with TRBJ2-5; TRBD2 matches 15 bases. Germline CDR1 reads SGHAT; CDR2 reads FQNNGV. This CDR3 region has 16 residues. The CDR3 nucleotides are TGTGCCAGCAGCCCAGGGACTAGCGGGGGGCTAGAGACCCAGCACTTC. This codes for CASSPGTSGGLETQHF.

This clonotype appeared many times. V and J are TRBV28 and TRBJ2-7, with 11 positions matching TRBD2. Germline V CDR1 and CDR2: MDHEN, SYDVKM. J lost 2 bases, V lost 6 bases, and 9 bases had no gene match. The CDR3 has 16 amino acids. The CDR3 DNA sequence: TGTGCCAGCAGCCCCACCGTAGCGGGAGGGACCTACGAGCAGTACTTC. Translating it yields CASSPTVAGGTYEQYF.

J is TRBJ1-3 and V is TRBV2, with 7 bases fitting TRBD1. The V gene's germline CDR1 is SNHLY and CDR2 FYNNEI. This CDR3 is built from 15 residues. The V gene end was trimmed by 4 bases and the J gene end by 8 bases; junction bases not matched to a gene: 11. CDR3 nucleotide sequence: TGTGCCAGCAGTGGACCGGGACAGACAAGCTACACCATATATTTT. This gives the protein CASSGPGQTSYTIYF.

This clonotype appeared many times. The chain couples TRBV20-1 to TRBJ2-4, with a tentative D call TRBD2 (6 bases). The germline V gene encodes CDR1 DFQATT and CDR2 SNEGSKA (reference sequence). CDR3 length: 14 amino acids. The V gene lost 4 bases and the J gene lost 8 bases, with 18 bases spanning the gap. The CDR3 coding sequence is TGCAGTGCTACCGGGGGTGGGGGAGCGGACATTCAGTACTTC. This sequence encodes CSATGGGGADIQYF.

This clonotype has ten or more counts. The V gene is TRBV24-1, the J gene TRBJ2-2; 9 nucleotides match TRBD2. The CDR3 loop spans 14 amino acids. Germline-derived CDR1 and CDR2 are KGHDR and SFDVKD. V was pared by 9 bases and J by 5 bases, with 6 bases of the junction left unmatched. CDR3 amino acids: CATRTTSGTGELFF. CDR3 DNA sequence: TGTGCCACCCGGACCACTAGCGGGACCGGGGAGCTGTTTTTT.

This clonotype turned up a few times. The gene calls are TRBV5-5 and TRBJ1-3; D unclear. This CDR3 has 14 amino acids. The germline gives CDR1 SGHKS, CDR2 YYEKEE (reference sequence). V shed 6 bases and J shed 2 bases, with 12 bases lying between them. The CDR3 DNA sequence: TGTGCCAGCAACCAGGACGCACCTGGAAACACCATATATTTT. Its translation: CASNQDAPGNTIYF.

This clonotype was recorded at least ten times. V is TRBV12-3 or TRBV12-4 and J is TRBJ1-2; D unclear. The V gene lost 1 base and the J gene lost 7 bases, with 4 bases spanning the gap. The CDR3 length is 11 residues. The CDR3 sequence: CASSLGIGYTF. As DNA, the CDR3 is TGTGCCAGCAGTTTAGGGATTGGCTACACCTTC.

The chain joins TRBV10-2 to TRBJ2-7; D unclear. Per germline, CDR1 WSHSY and CDR2 SAAADI. Between the trimmed V and J ends, which lost 2 bases and 2 bases, there was a span of 10 bases. This CDR3 comprises 14 residues. The CDR3 sequence: CASSEPVKPYEQYF. In DNA, the CDR3 is TGCGCCAGCAGTGAGCCGGTTAAGCCCTACGAGCAGTACTTC.

In its sample, this clonotype was seen a few times. This chain links TRBV6-4 with TRBJ2-1, with a tentative D call TRBD1 (6 bases). CDR1 is MRHNA and CDR2 is SNTAGT in the germline V gene. The CDR3 totals 15 residues. V dropped 5 bases and J dropped 0 bases, with 11 bases sitting between them. CDR3 nucleotide sequence: TGTGCCAGCAGTCCTACAGGGAACTCCTACAATGAGCAGTTCTTC. Protein: CASSPTGNSYNEQFF.

The V call is TRBV19, the J call TRBJ2-4, with 12 bases identical to TRBD2. CDR1 is LNHDA and CDR2 is SQIVND in the germline V gene (reference sequence). This CDR3 has 19 residues. Unmatched junction bases numbered 9, after V lost 3 bases and J lost 0 bases. CDR3 DNA: TGTGCCAGTAGTATGACTAGCGGGAGTACCGGCCTAGCCAAAAACATTCAGTACTTC. Encoded protein: CASSMTSGSTGLAKNIQYF. Using reference TRBV19 and TRBJ2-4 for the parts outside the CDR3, the full variable domain is DGGITQSPKYLFRKEGQNVTLSCEQNLNHDAMYWYRQDPGQGLRLIYYSQIVNDFQKGDIAEGYSVSREKKESFPLTVTSAQKNPTAFYLCASSMTSGSTGLAKNIQYFGAGTRLSVL.

This sequence joins TRBV9 and TRBJ2-3; 7 bases line up with TRBD2. Germline CDR1 SGDLS, CDR2 YYNGEE. This CDR3 spans 14 amino acids. V dropped 2 bases and J dropped 4; count of bases not matched to a gene: 4. The CDR3 sequence: CASSVSGGPDTQYF. The CDR3 DNA reads as TGTGCCAGCAGCGTGTCGGGAGGCCCAGATACGCAGTATTTT.

V gene TRBV7-8 combines with J gene TRBJ1-5; 9 bases are shared with TRBD1. CDR3 length: 18 residues. With V trimmed by 4 bases and J by 1 base, 11 bases remained unmatched. The germline V gene encodes CDR1 SGHVS and CDR2 FQNEAQ. This CDR3 is CASSYNLQGASSNQPQHF. The DNA of the CDR3 is TGTGCCAGCAGCTACAATCTACAGGGGGCCTCGAGCAATCAGCCCCAGCATTTT.

The sample holds many counts of this clonotype. This chain connects TRBV20-1 to TRBJ2-7, with 13 nucleotides matching TRBD2. Germline V gene lookup returns CDR1 DFQATT and CDR2 SNEGSKA (reference sequence). The CDR3 is made up of 16 amino acids. Unmatched junction bases numbered 12, after V lost 3 bases and J lost 7 bases. Written as DNA, the CDR3 is TGCAGTGCTAGCGGAGACCGCGGACTAGCGGGAGATGAGCAGTACTTC. As protein: CSASGDRGLAGDEQYF.

This clonotype was detected a few times. This sequence joins TRBV7-8 and TRBJ2-5; D is perhaps TRBD2 (6 bases). Trimming removed 7 bases at V and 4 bases at J, with 16 bases between. The germline V gene encodes CDR1 SGHVS and CDR2 FQNEAQ. This CDR3 contains 14 residues. The CDR3 bases are TGTGCCAGCATAGAGACGGGGGTCATAGAGACCCAGTACTTC. This translates into CASIETGVIETQYF.